This TCR beta chain was captured in a study of cytomegalovirus exposure and HLA in healthy donors. On the study more broadly: A preliminary data release comprised about 85 million unique TCRs obtained from HLA-typed donors.

Germline loops: CDR1 SGDLS, CDR2 YYNGEE. The CDR3 extends over 16 amino acids. Trimming cost V 2 bases and J 0 bases; bases outside gene matches: 4. Use of 60 Vbeta and 13 Jbeta primers characterized the PCR. Clones were sequenced by immunoSEQ multiplex PCR, and TCRdb holds only the in-frame ones, with some missing. The sample has approximately 100,000 clones, 80% to 90% seen once; the top ten hold less than 1.5%. For this clone: Other DNA sequences within the sample encode an identical CDR3.

The chain links TRBV9 to TRBJ2-3; TRBD2 agrees at 9 bases. This TCR was recovered from a man between 35 and 55 years old in good health and CMV-seronegative. The sequencing sample was made of PBMCs. CDR3 DNA sequence: TGTGCCAGCAGCGTTTGGCGGGGGGGCAGCACAGATACGCAGTATTTT. It encodes CASSVWRGGSTDTQYF.